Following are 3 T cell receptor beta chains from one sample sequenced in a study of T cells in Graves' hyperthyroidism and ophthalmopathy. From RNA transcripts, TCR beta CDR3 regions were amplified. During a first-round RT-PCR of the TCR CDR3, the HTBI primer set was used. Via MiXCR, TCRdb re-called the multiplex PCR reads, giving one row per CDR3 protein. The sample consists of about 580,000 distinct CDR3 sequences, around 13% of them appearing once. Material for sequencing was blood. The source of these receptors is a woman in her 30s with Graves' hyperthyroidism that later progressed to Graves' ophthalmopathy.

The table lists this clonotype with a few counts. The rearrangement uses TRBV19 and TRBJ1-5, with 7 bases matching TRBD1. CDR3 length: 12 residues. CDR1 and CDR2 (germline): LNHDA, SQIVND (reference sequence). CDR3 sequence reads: CAHDRETQPQHF. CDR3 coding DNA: TGTGCACACGACAGGGAGACTCAGCCCCAGCATTTT.

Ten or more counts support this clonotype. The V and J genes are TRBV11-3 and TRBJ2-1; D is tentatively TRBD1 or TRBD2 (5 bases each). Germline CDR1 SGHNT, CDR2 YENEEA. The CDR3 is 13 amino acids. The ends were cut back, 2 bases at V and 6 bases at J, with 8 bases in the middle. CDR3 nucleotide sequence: TGTGCCAGCAGCTTATCGGGGCCCAATGAGCAGTTCTTC. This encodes CASSLSGPNEQFF.

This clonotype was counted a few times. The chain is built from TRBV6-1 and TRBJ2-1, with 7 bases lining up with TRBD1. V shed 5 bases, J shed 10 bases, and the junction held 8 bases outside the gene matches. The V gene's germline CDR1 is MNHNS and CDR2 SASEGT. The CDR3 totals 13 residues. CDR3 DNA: TGTGCCAGCAGTACCGGGACAGCGGACGAGCAGTTCTTC. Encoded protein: CASSTGTADEQFF.